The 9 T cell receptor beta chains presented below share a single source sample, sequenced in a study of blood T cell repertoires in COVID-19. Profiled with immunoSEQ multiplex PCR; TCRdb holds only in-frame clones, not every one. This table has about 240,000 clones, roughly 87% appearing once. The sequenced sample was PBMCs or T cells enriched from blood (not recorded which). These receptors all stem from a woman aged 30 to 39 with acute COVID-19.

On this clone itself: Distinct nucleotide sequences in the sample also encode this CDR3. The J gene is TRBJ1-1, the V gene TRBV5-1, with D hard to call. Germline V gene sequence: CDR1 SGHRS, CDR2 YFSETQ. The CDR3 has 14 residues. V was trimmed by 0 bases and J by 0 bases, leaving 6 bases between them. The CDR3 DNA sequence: TGCGCCAGCAGCTTGGGAGACATGAACACTGAAGCTTTCTTT. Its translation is CASSLGDMNTEAFF. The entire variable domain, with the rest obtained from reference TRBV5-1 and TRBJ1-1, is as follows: KAGVTQTPRYLIKTRGQQVTLSCSPISGHRSVSWYQQTPGQGLQFLFEYFSETQRNKGNFPGRFSGRQFSNSRSEMNVSTLELGDSALYLCASSLGDMNTEAFFGQGTRLTVV.

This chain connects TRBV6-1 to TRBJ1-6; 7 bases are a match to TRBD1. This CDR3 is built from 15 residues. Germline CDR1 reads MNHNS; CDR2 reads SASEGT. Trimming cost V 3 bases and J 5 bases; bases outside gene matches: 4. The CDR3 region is CASSEGQGDNSPLHF. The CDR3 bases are TGTGCCAGCAGTGAGGGGCAGGGGGATAATTCACCCCTCCACTTT.

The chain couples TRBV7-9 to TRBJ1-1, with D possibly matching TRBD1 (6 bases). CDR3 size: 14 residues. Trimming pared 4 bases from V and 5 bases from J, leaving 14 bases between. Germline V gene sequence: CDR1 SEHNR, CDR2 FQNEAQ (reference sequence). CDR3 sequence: CASSYPGARTEAFF. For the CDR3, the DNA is TGTGCCAGCAGCTATCCAGGGGCAAGGACTGAAGCTTTCTTT.

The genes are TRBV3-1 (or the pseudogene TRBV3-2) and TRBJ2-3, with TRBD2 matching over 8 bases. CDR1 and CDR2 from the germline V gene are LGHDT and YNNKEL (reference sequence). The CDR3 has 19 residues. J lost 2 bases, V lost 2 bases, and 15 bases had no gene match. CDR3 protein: CASSQSGGGREGYTDTQYF. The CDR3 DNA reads TGTGCCAGCAGCCAATCGGGCGGGGGGAGAGAGGGGTACACAGATACGCAGTATTTT.

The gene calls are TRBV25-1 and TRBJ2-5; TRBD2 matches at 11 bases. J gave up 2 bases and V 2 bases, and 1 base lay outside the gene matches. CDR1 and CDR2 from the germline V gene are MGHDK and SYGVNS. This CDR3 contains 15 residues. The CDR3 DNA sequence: TGTGCCAGCAGTGAAACTAGCGGGGGTCAAGAGACCCAGTACTTC. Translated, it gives CASSETSGGQETQYF.

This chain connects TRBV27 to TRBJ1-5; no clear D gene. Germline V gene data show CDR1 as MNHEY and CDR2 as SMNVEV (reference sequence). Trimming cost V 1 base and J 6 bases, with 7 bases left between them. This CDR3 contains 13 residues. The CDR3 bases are TGTGCCAGCAGTTTATATGAGGGTCAGCCCCAGCATTTT. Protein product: CASSLYEGQPQHF.

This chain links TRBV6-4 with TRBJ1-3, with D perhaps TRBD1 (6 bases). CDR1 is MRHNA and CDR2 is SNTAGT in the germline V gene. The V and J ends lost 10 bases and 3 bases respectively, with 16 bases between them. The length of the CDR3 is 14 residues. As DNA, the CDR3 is TGTGCCACCCACAGGGAACTTAGTGGAAACACCATATATTTT. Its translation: CATHRELSGNTIYF.

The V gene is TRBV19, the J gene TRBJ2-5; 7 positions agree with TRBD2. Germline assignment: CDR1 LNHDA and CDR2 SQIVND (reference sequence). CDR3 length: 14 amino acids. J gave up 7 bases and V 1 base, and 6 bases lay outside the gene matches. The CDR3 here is CASSIGSGQLTQYF. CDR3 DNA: TGTGCCAGTAGTATAGGTAGCGGGCAGCTGACCCAGTACTTC.

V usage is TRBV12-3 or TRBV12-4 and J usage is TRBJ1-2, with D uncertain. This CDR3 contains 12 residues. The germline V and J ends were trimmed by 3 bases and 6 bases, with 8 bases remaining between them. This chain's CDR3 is CASSFYTNGYTF. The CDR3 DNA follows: TGTGCCAGCAGTTTTTACACCAATGGCTACACCTTC.